This T cell receptor beta chain was identified during a study of technical replicates of blood from several donors. Trimming took 6 bases from V and 9 from J, leaving 12 bases between them. Looked up from germline, CDR1 is LNHNV and CDR2 is YYDKDF (reference sequence). CDR3 size: 12 residues. TCRdb's copy holds only in-frame clones and misses some; the assay was immunoSEQ multiplex PCR. The sample has about 79,000 clones, about nine tenths seen once. This clone was counted a single time. The source material was T cells isolated from PBMCs. The rearrangement joins TRBV15 to TRBJ2-1; D not resolved. This TCR was recovered from a human donor in good health. Some clones in this sample may be carry-over from other donors' samples. This CDR3 is CATSPSDGEQFF. DNA of the CDR3: TGTGCCACCAGTCCTAGTGACGGTGAGCAGTTCTTC. Supplemented by reference TRBV15 and TRBJ2-1, the full variable domain reads DAMVIQNPRYQVTQFGKPVTLSCSQTLNHNVMYWYQQKSSQAPKLLFHYYDKDFNNEADTPDNFQSRRPNTSFCFLDIRSPGLGDTAMYLCATSPSDGEQFFGPGTRLTVL.